This T cell receptor (beta chain) comes out of a study of shared clonotypes between healthy human individuals. Naive-designated CD8 cells lacked CD45RO, were positively enriched for CCR7, and omitted terminally differentiated effector memory CD45RA+ cells. Per the germline V gene, CDR1 is SEHNR and CDR2 is FQNEAQ (reference sequence). The V gene lost 5 bases and the J gene lost 4 bases, with 17 bases spanning the gap. CDR3 length: 15 amino acids. The assay was immunoSEQ multiplex PCR, and TCRdb's table has in-frame clones only and misses some. The sample lists hundreds of thousands of clones; roughly 94% were seen once.

The rearrangement links TRBV7-9 to TRBJ1-1; the D is unclear. The origin of this receptor is a man under 40 in good health. Sequenced input: naive CD8+ T cells sorted from blood. For the CDR3, the DNA is TGTGCCAGCAGCGCTGGAGGGCAGGACCGCACTGAAGCTTTCTTT. Translated: CASSAGGQDRTEAFF.